The 25 T cell receptor beta chains reported below all come from one sample, sequenced in a study of T cells in Graves' hyperthyroidism and ophthalmopathy. Amplified regions were TCR beta CDR3 sequences from RNA transcripts. The HTBI primer set served for first-round RT-PCR of the TCR CDR3. TCRdb analysed the multiplex PCR reads with MiXCR anew, one entry per CDR3 protein. Among about 520,000 distinct CDR3 sequences listed, 20% to 25% were seen once. The sample consisted of blood. The receptors originated from a man between 18 and 29 years old with Graves' hyperthyroidism.

This clonotype was counted at least ten times. This sequence joins TRBV7-3 and TRBJ2-5, with TRBD1 matching 9 bases. V gave up 6 bases and J gave up 6 bases; unmatched junction bases: 17. Looked up from germline, CDR1 is SGHTA and CDR2 is FQGTGA. The CDR3 covers 17 residues. The CDR3 here is CASRHRGQGMSRKTQYF. CDR3 DNA sequence: TGTGCCAGCAGACACAGGGGGCAGGGCATGAGTAGGAAGACCCAGTACTTC.

This clonotype was seen ten or more times. The genes are TRBV12-5 and TRBJ2-7; D not certain. V lost 10 bases and J lost 5, with 18 bases in between. In germline, CDR1 is LGHNT, CDR2 FRNRAP. The CDR3 totals 13 residues. DNA for the CDR3: TGTGCTACATTACCTGACGGAGCCAACGAGCAGTACTTC. Protein sequence: CATLPDGANEQYF.

Ten or more counts support this clonotype. This chain connects TRBV28 to TRBJ2-5; D may match TRBD1 or TRBD2 (6 bases each). Per germline, CDR1 MDHEN and CDR2 SYDVKM. The CDR3 sequence is 13 residues long. V lost 5 bases and J lost 1, with 8 bases in between. The CDR3 DNA reads TGTGCCAGCAGTGGAGGGGGCCAAGAGACCCAGTACTTC. The encoded protein is CASSGGGQETQYF.

This clonotype has a count of ten or more. This chain links TRBV12-3 or TRBV12-4 with TRBJ1-5; 8 bases fit TRBD1. The CDR3 spans 16 residues. With 5 bases clipped from V and 6 bases from J, the junction kept 12 bases outside the gene matches. The CDR3 nucleotides read TGTGCCAGCAGTCCATGGACAGGGATTATACTTCAGCCCCAGCATTTT. Its protein is CASSPWTGIILQPQHF.

This clonotype was detected many times. The chain has TRBV12-3 or TRBV12-4 and TRBJ1-5; D is perhaps TRBD1 (5 bases). The CDR3 sequence is 17 residues long. Deletions cut 4 bases from V and 6 bases from J, with 22 bases between. CDR3 DNA sequence: TGTGCCAGCAGTTCCGATATCTGGACCGGGGGATCTCAGCCCCAGCATTTT. Protein sequence: CASSSDIWTGGSQPQHF.

Comments on this clonotype: This may come from a read error, since a much larger clone is one base off. The chain uses TRBV12-3 or TRBV12-4 and TRBJ2-7; D assignment may be TRBD1 or TRBD2 (6 bases each). The CDR3 has 15 residues. The V end was cut by 11 bases, the J end by 4 bases, with 24 bases between. For the CDR3, the DNA is TGTGCCGGAGCTGGTGTAGGGGGGCCTATATACGAGCAGTACTTC. Translation gives CAGAGVGGPIYEQYF.

This clonotype came up many times. Since the CDR3 does not end with the conserved phenylalanine or tryptophan, this likely comes from a read error. The rearrangement uses TRBV6-1 and TRBJ2-7; D gene uncertain. Trimming shortened V by 7 bases and J by 6 bases, and 19 bases separated the two germline ends. The CDR3 is 14 residues long. Germline lookup yields CDR1 MNHNS and CDR2 SASEGT. The CDR3 is CASNPTHTPSEQYL. CDR3 sequence (DNA): TGTGCCAGCAACCCGACCCACACCCCCTCCGAGCAGTACCTC.

The chain recombines TRBV28 with TRBJ2-7; 12 bases agree with TRBD2. The CDR3 consists of 15 residues. V shed 1 base, J shed 5 bases, and the junction held 3 bases outside the gene matches. Germline values: CDR1 MDHEN, CDR2 SYDVKM. The CDR3 spells CASSLSSGGAHEQYF. DNA for the CDR3: TGTGCCAGCAGTTTATCTAGCGGGGGGGCCCACGAGCAGTACTTC.

This clonotype was counted between two and nine times. V gene TRBV24-1 combines with J gene TRBJ1-5, with TRBD1 matching 10 bases. Germline lookup yields CDR1 KGHDR and CDR2 SFDVKD. After removal of 3 bases from V and 4 bases from J, the junction contained 5 bases not matched to a gene. The CDR3 runs to 16 residues. The CDR3 DNA reads TGTGCCACCAGTGATCCCCGACAGGGGGCGAATCAGCCCCAGCATTTT. This encodes CATSDPRQGANQPQHF.

This clonotype occurred once. The rearrangement joins TRBV15 to TRBJ1-1; D might be TRBD1 (5 bases). Germline values: CDR1 LNHNV, CDR2 YYDKDF (reference sequence). The CDR3 is 13 amino acids. Trimming took off 10 bases at V and 3 bases at J, with 15 bases between the two ends. CDR3 loop: CAIRVEHHTEAFF. DNA of the CDR3: TGTGCCATCAGGGTGGAACATCACACTGAAGCTTTCTTT.

This clonotype was observed at least ten times. The chain recombines TRBV2 with TRBJ2-5; perhaps TRBD2 as D (6 bases). This CDR3 comprises 17 residues. Deletions cut 6 bases from V and 4 bases from J, with 24 bases between. Germline loops: CDR1 SNHLY, CDR2 FYNNEI. CDR3 nucleotide sequence: TGTGCCAGCAGGCCGGGAGAGGTTAGCGGTCCAAGAGAGACCCAGTACTTC. Translated: CASRPGEVSGPRETQYF.

The chain employs TRBV15 and TRBJ1-5; perhaps TRBD1 as D (5 bases). CDR1 is LNHNV, CDR2 YYDKDF, per germline (reference sequence). CDR3 size: 17 residues. The V and J ends lost 3 bases and 0 bases respectively, with 15 bases between them. The CDR3 DNA reads as TGTGCCACCAGCAGGCGGGGGAAGCTGTATAGCAATCAGCCCCAGCATTTT. Residues: CATSRRGKLYSNQPQHF.

This clonotype was counted ten times or more. The chain employs TRBV6-4 and TRBJ1-1; 7 bases line up with TRBD1. V was clipped by 6 bases and J by 5 bases; unmatched bases: 9. The germline gives CDR1 MRHNA, CDR2 SNTAGT. The CDR3 extends over 14 amino acids. CDR3: CASSFTGARTEAFF. The DNA for the CDR3 is TGTGCCAGCAGCTTCACAGGGGCAAGGACTGAAGCTTTCTTT.

This clonotype was recorded at least ten times. This chain connects TRBV15 to TRBJ1-2, with a tentative D call TRBD1 (6 bases). This CDR3 contains 13 residues. Germline CDR1 reads LNHNV; CDR2 reads YYDKDF (reference sequence). With 6 bases removed from V and 3 bases from J, the gap between germline ends came to 11 bases. DNA of the CDR3: TGTGCCACCAGTTCAGGGGTGTACTATGGCTACACCTTC. Its translation is CATSSGVYYGYTF.

The V and J genes are TRBV4-2 and TRBJ2-7; D gene ambiguous. The V gene's germline CDR1 is LGHNA and CDR2 YNFKEQ. Trimming removed 0 bases at V and 3 bases at J, with 12 bases between. This CDR3 region has 15 residues. CDR3 in DNA: TGTGCCAGCAGCCAAGAGGGAACCGTTTACTACGAGCAGTACTTC. Its protein is CASSQEGTVYYEQYF.

This clonotype was observed a handful of times. This sequence joins TRBV20-1 and TRBJ1-1; possible D gene TRBD1, 6 bases. V lost 5 bases, J lost 4 bases, and 14 bases lay in between. The V gene's germline CDR1 is DFQATT and CDR2 SNEGSKA (reference sequence). The CDR3 is 13 residues long. The CDR3: CSASTGLGTEAFF. The CDR3 DNA follows: TGCAGTGCTTCAACAGGGTTGGGCACTGAAGCTTTCTTT.

This clonotype was seen a handful of times. The chain joins TRBV20-1 to TRBJ1-1, with TRBD1 matching 7 bases. Trimming cost V 6 bases and J 6 bases; bases outside gene matches: 22. The CDR3 is 17 residues long. Germline lookup yields CDR1 DFQATT and CDR2 SNEGSKA (reference sequence). CDR3: CSATKAGGDSVISEAFF. CDR3 coding DNA: TGCAGTGCAACCAAGGCGGGGGGGGACAGTGTTATTTCTGAAGCTTTCTTT.

This clonotype was picked up many times. The chain joins TRBV13 to TRBJ2-6; a possible D gene is TRBD2 (5 bases). The germline V gene has CDR1 PRHDT and CDR2 FYEKMQ (reference sequence). V was cut by 2 bases and J by 0 bases, with 8 bases left in between. This CDR3 spans 16 amino acids. CDR3 nucleotide sequence: TGTGCCAGCAGCTTAATCGGGGACTCTGGGGCCAACGTCCTGACTTTC. Translating it yields CASSLIGDSGANVLTF.

The chain employs TRBV13 and TRBJ1-1, with 9 bases fitting TRBD1. The CDR3 runs 13 residues. Germline lookup yields CDR1 PRHDT and CDR2 FYEKMQ (reference sequence). V was clipped by 7 bases and J by 8 bases; unmatched bases: 8. CDR3 in DNA: TGTGCCAGCAAAGGACAGGGGCCAACAGAAGCTTTCTTT. It is translated as CASKGQGPTEAFF.

This clonotype was found many times. The chain has TRBV20-1 and TRBJ1-5, with a weak D call TRBD1 (6 bases). Trimming shortened V by 0 bases and J by 11 bases, and 17 bases separated the two germline ends. The germline V gene encodes CDR1 DFQATT and CDR2 SNEGSKA (reference sequence). The CDR3 is 14 residues long. The CDR3 bases are TGCAGTGCTAGAGATGTAGCAGGGGCGGGGGCCCAGCATTTT. Residues: CSARDVAGAGAQHF.

This clonotype was counted many times. This chain uses TRBV20-1 with TRBJ2-5; 7 bases fit TRBD1. V shed 6 bases and J 5 bases; nucleotides not matched to a gene: 12. Germline CDR1 reads DFQATT; CDR2 reads SNEGSKA (reference sequence). The CDR3 extends over 14 amino acids. The CDR3 sequence is CSARGPLREETQYF. CDR3 DNA: TGCAGTGCAAGGGGGCCGCTACGAGAGGAGACCCAGTACTTC.

This clonotype was seen ten or more times. The chain carries TRBV20-1 and TRBJ1-1; D ambiguous. Germline V gives CDR1 DFQATT, CDR2 SNEGSKA (reference sequence). The CDR3 runs 13 residues. V lost 1 base, J lost 5 bases, and 11 bases lay in between. Here the CDR3 reads CSARAYDYTEAFF. The CDR3 DNA reads TGCAGTGCTAGAGCCTACGATTATACTGAAGCTTTCTTT.

There are many counts of this clonotype. CDR3: CASSQGRGGNIQYF. The CDR3 coding sequence is TGTGCCAGCAGCCAAGGAAGAGGGGGGAACATTCAGTACTTC. This chain joins TRBV6-2 or TRBV6-3 and TRBJ2-4; perhaps D is TRBD1 or TRBD2 (6 bases each). From germline, CDR1 is MNHEY and CDR2 SVGEGT. This CDR3 region has 14 residues. The V end lost 6 bases, the J end lost 7 bases, and 16 bases lay between the germline ends.

There are many counts of this clonotype. As DNA, the CDR3 is TGCAGTGCTAGCAGAACGGGACTGAGCGAGACCCAGTACTTC. It is translated as CSASRTGLSETQYF. The chain has TRBV20-1 and TRBJ2-5; D is possibly TRBD2 (6 bases). CDR1 is DFQATT, CDR2 SNEGSKA, per germline (reference sequence). V lost 3 bases and J 5 bases, leaving 16 bases between the germline ends. The CDR3 loop spans 14 amino acids.

About this clonotype itself: This clone may be a read error of a much larger clone one base away. This CDR3 fails to terminate in the conserved phenylalanine or tryptophan, so it likely reflects a read error. The chain has TRBV19 and TRBJ1-5; TRBD1 agrees at 7 bases. The CDR3 totals 14 residues. The V gene's germline CDR1 is LNHDA and CDR2 SQIVND (reference sequence). V lost 4 bases to trimming and J lost 6 bases; unmatched junction nucleotides: 6. The CDR3 coding sequence is TGTGCCAGTAGTAGACGGACAGGTTCTCAGCCCCAGCATTTG. This codes for CASSRRTGSQPQHL.